The 14 T cell receptor beta chains in this list originate from one sample, sequenced in a study of cytomegalovirus exposure and HLA in healthy donors. Generated by immunoSEQ multiplex PCR, the TCRdb table keeps only in-frame clones and is missing some. The sample records 230,000 or so clones, 88% being singletons. Sequenced: PBMCs. The receptors were gathered from a woman younger than 30 in good health and CMV-seronegative.

This chain uses TRBV5-6 with TRBJ2-1; 13 bases align to TRBD2. The junction had 6 bases not matched to a gene; V was cut back by 6 bases and J by 6 bases. Germline assignment: CDR1 SGHDT and CDR2 YYEEEE. The CDR3 runs 15 residues. The CDR3 DNA is TGTGCCAGCAAGCTTGGGACTAGCGGGATCAATGAGCAGTTCTTC. The encoded protein is CASKLGTSGINEQFF.

V is TRBV27 and J is TRBJ2-2, with 14 bases fitting TRBD2. This CDR3 has 17 residues. Germline-derived CDR1 and CDR2 are MNHEY and SMNVEV (reference sequence). V was clipped by 4 bases and J by 7 bases; unmatched bases: 8. The CDR3 nucleotides read TGTGCCAGCAGTTCTCCAGGACTAGCGGGGGGAGGCGGGGAGCTGTTTTTT. This sequence encodes CASSSPGLAGGGGELFF.

This rearrangement joins TRBV28 to TRBJ2-7; D ambiguous. Trimming pared 4 bases from V and 3 bases from J, leaving 16 bases between. Germline CDR1 reads MDHEN; CDR2 reads SYDVKM. The CDR3 has 15 residues. The CDR3 spells CASSSLEFLVYEQYF. CDR3 nucleotides: TGTGCCAGCAGTTCATTAGAATTTTTAGTCTACGAGCAGTACTTC.

CDR3 sequence: CASSPPGQGYSNQPQHF. The CDR3 DNA sequence: TGTGCCAGCTCACCACCGGGACAGGGCTATAGCAATCAGCCCCAGCATTTT. The V gene is TRBV18, the J gene TRBJ1-5; the match to TRBD1 covers 9 bases. The CDR3 covers 17 residues. The germline V gene encodes CDR1 KGHSH and CDR2 LQKENI. The V and J ends lost 0 bases and 0 bases, in that order; junction bases with no gene match: 3.

As DNA, the CDR3 is TGTGCCAGCAGCTTGATGGGGAGATTGGGAGAGACCCAGTACTTC. It codes for CASSLMGRLGETQYF. The chain couples TRBV5-6 to TRBJ2-5; possible D gene TRBD2, 5 bases. V shed 1 base and J shed 4 bases, with 14 bases lying between them. The CDR3 spans 15 residues. Germline assignment: CDR1 SGHDT and CDR2 YYEEEE.

This clone was counted a single time. The V call is TRBV5-1, the J call TRBJ1-2, with D perhaps matching TRBD1 (5 bases). The germline V and J ends were trimmed by 1 base and 6 bases, with 13 bases remaining between them. The CDR3 has 14 amino acids. From germline, CDR1 is SGHRS and CDR2 YFSETQ. CDR3 bases: TGCGCCAGCAGCTTGTCAGGGCCGCAGAATGGCTACACCTTC. It encodes CASSLSGPQNGYTF.

This CDR3 reads CASSYRRGGRNTEAFF. CDR3 DNA: TGTGCCAGCAGTTACCGCCGGGGGGGCAGGAACACTGAAGCTTTCTTT. V gene TRBV6-5 combines with J gene TRBJ1-1; D is possibly TRBD1 (6 bases). Germline loops: CDR1 MNHEY, CDR2 SVGAGI. The CDR3 runs 16 residues. With 2 bases removed from V and 1 base from J, the gap between germline ends came to 14 bases.

The chain employs TRBV27 and TRBJ1-2, with 8 bases matching TRBD1. V shed 5 bases and J 6 bases; nucleotides not matched to a gene: 5. Germline values: CDR1 MNHEY, CDR2 SMNVEV (reference sequence). The CDR3 is 13 amino acids. Here the CDR3 DNA reads TGTGCCAGCAGTCTCGACAGGGGAAATGGCTACACCTTC. Amino acid sequence: CASSLDRGNGYTF.

The chain recombines TRBV30 with TRBJ2-7; 8 nucleotides line up with TRBD1. V shed 5 bases and J 0 bases; nucleotides not matched to a gene: 6. The CDR3 sequence is 14 residues long. CDR1 is GTSNPN and CDR2 is SVGIG in the germline V gene (reference sequence). This CDR3 reads CAWRRRGLSYEQYF. For the CDR3, the DNA is TGTGCCTGGCGCCGCAGGGGGCTCTCCTACGAGCAGTACTTC.

The V gene is TRBV7-2, the J gene TRBJ1-5, with D possibly matching TRBD1 (6 bases). Germline lookup yields CDR1 SGHTA and CDR2 FQGNSA. The CDR3 loop spans 13 amino acids. With 5 bases removed from V and 9 bases from J, the gap between germline ends came to 14 bases. The CDR3: CASSVQPGVPQHF. The DNA of the CDR3 is TGTGCCAGCAGCGTCCAGCCAGGGGTGCCCCAGCATTTT.

The V call is TRBV5-1, the J call TRBJ2-7; TRBD1 might be the D (5 bases). This CDR3 region has 15 residues. V was shortened by 4 bases and J by 3 bases, with 17 bases between the two germline ends. Germline V gives CDR1 SGHRS, CDR2 YFSETQ. The CDR3 DNA reads TGCGCCAGCAGCGCTGCCAGAGACAGAGACTACGAGCAGTACTTC. Translated, it gives CASSAARDRDYEQYF.

The table lists this clone with a few counts. The chain carries TRBV29-1 and TRBJ2-1; 7 bases are a match to TRBD2. J was trimmed by 14 bases and V by 6 bases; bases with no gene match: 16. CDR3 length: 13 amino acids. The V gene's germline CDR1 is SQVTM and CDR2 ANQGSEA. The DNA of the CDR3 is TGCAGCGTCGACCAAACCGGGGGGAGGGATGAGTTCTTC. Encoded protein: CSVDQTGGRDEFF.

This clone was picked up one time. The chain employs TRBV7-6 and TRBJ2-1, with TRBD2 matching over 7 bases. J gave up 5 bases and V 0 bases, and 10 bases lay outside the gene matches. CDR1 is SGHVS, CDR2 FNYEAQ, per germline. This CDR3 spans 17 amino acids. Here the CDR3 DNA reads TGTGCCAGCAGCTTAGCGCCGCGAGGGAGGGCCCACAATGAGCAGTTCTTC. Its protein product is CASSLAPRGRAHNEQFF. The variable domain in full, with the rest retrieved from reference TRBV7-6 and TRBJ2-1, is GAGVSQSPRYKVTKRGQDVALRCDPISGHVSLYWYRQALGQGPEFLTYFNYEAQQDKSGLPNDRFSAERPEGSISTLTIQRTEQRDSAMYRCASSLAPRGRAHNEQFFGPGTRLTVL.

V usage is TRBV2 and J usage is TRBJ2-1; 9 bases line up with TRBD2. Germline assignment: CDR1 SNHLY and CDR2 FYNNEI. J gave up 4 bases and V 7 bases, and 11 bases lay outside the gene matches. CDR3 size: 16 residues. The CDR3 DNA sequence: TGTGCCAGCATCCCTCTGGCTAGCGGGATTTACAATGAGCAGTTCTTC. Its translation is CASIPLASGIYNEQFF. Supplemented by reference TRBV2 and TRBJ2-1, the full variable domain reads EPEVTQTPSHQVTQMGQEVILRCVPISNHLYFYWYRQILGQKVEFLVSFYNNEISEKSEIFDDQFSVERPDGSNFTLKIRSTKLEDSAMYFCASIPLASGIYNEQFFGPGTRLTVL.